These 27 T cell receptor beta chains came from one sample sequenced in a study of T cell responses to AZD1222 COVID-19 vaccine. Profiling relied on immunoSEQ multiplex PCR, and the TCRdb table lists in-frame clones only, not all of them. The sample records approximately 190,000 clones, 85% to 95% being singletons. The source material was peripheral blood, sampled 28 days after the second AZD1222 dose. The receptor set was obtained from an adult who received the AZD1222 COVID-19 vaccine.

The chain links TRBV23-1 to TRBJ2-3; 8 bases fit TRBD1. TRBV23-1 falls under the ORF class, with uncertain function. With V trimmed by 4 bases and J by 3 bases, 9 bases remained unmatched. The CDR3 contains 16 residues. The CDR3 loop is CASSLPQGAVTDTQYF. The CDR3 nucleotides are TGCGCCAGCAGTCTACCTCAGGGGGCCGTAACAGATACGCAGTATTTT.

The chain combines TRBV6-1 with TRBJ1-5, with D perhaps TRBD1 (5 bases). Looked up from germline, CDR1 is MNHNS and CDR2 is SASEGT. CDR3 size: 14 residues. V lost 2 bases to trimming and J lost 6 bases, with 11 bases between them. CDR3 loop: CASSERPGPQPQHF. CDR3 bases: TGTGCCAGCAGTGAAAGGCCGGGGCCTCAGCCCCAGCATTTT.

The V and J genes are TRBV18 and TRBJ1-3; unclear D gene. CDR1 and CDR2 from the germline V gene are KGHSH and LQKENI. The length of the CDR3 is 15 residues. Between the trimmed V and J ends, which lost 2 bases and 2 bases, there was a span of 10 bases. The CDR3 DNA follows: TGTGCCAGCTCACCATCAAAACGTCCTGGAAACACCATATATTTT. This gives the protein CASSPSKRPGNTIYF.

The chain has TRBV6-5 and TRBJ2-3, with D possibly being TRBD1 (6 bases). Trimming removed 5 bases from V and 6 bases from J, with 15 bases in between. CDR1 is MNHEY and CDR2 is SVGAGI in the germline V gene. The CDR3 consists of 14 residues. The CDR3 sequence is CASSTMTGRDTQYF. Written as DNA, the CDR3 is TGTGCCAGCAGTACGATGACAGGTCGGGATACGCAGTATTTT.

This CDR3 is CAWSAGTGGYSPLHF. The CDR3 DNA is TGTGCCTGGAGTGCCGGGACAGGGGGTTATTCACCCCTCCACTTT. The rearrangement links TRBV30 to TRBJ1-6, with 11 bases lining up with TRBD1. Unmatched junction bases numbered 4, after V lost 1 base and J lost 8 bases. The CDR3 is made up of 15 amino acids. Germline values: CDR1 GTSNPN, CDR2 SVGIG (reference sequence).

The chain uses TRBV7-2 and TRBJ2-5, with a possible D match to TRBD1 (6 bases). The V end lost 2 bases, the J end lost 5 bases, and 18 bases lay between the germline ends. The germline V gene encodes CDR1 SGHTA and CDR2 FQGNSA. CDR3 size: 16 residues. CDR3 amino acids: CASSLSTGTGFETQYF. The CDR3 DNA sequence: TGTGCCAGCAGCTTATCAACAGGAACAGGGTTCGAGACCCAGTACTTC.

The table lists this clone with a few counts. The V and J genes are TRBV4-2 and TRBJ2-2, with unresolved D. V shed 0 bases and J shed 1 base, with 18 bases lying between them. This CDR3 comprises 19 residues. Germline V gene sequence: CDR1 LGHNA, CDR2 YNFKEQ. The CDR3 DNA follows: TGTGCCAGCAGCCAAGATAGGAGCAGGTCTACCCTGAACACCGGGGAGCTGTTTTTT. This translates into CASSQDRSRSTLNTGELFF.

The genes are TRBV18 and TRBJ1-1; D possibly corresponds to TRBD1 (5 bases). Per the germline V gene, CDR1 is KGHSH and CDR2 is LQKENI. The CDR3 is made up of 13 amino acids. The V and J ends lost 7 bases and 1 base respectively, with 10 bases between them. CDR3 protein: CASLRGENTEAFF. The CDR3 region has the DNA TGTGCCAGCTTACGGGGGGAGAACACTGAAGCTTTCTTT.

This chain uses TRBV5-1 with TRBJ2-2; TRBD1 matches 11 bases. The CDR3 consists of 17 residues. CDR1 and CDR2 (germline): SGHRS, YFSETQ. J gave up 5 bases and V 0 bases, and 6 bases lay outside the gene matches. For the CDR3, the DNA is TGCGCCAGCAGCTTGGATCTGGGACAGGGGGGTACCGGGGAGCTGTTTTTT. It translates to CASSLDLGQGGTGELFF. The complete variable domain, with remaining parts taken from reference TRBV5-1 and TRBJ2-2, reads KAGVTQTPRYLIKTRGQQVTLSCSPISGHRSVSWYQQTPGQGLQFLFEYFSETQRNKGNFPGRFSGRQFSNSRSEMNVSTLELGDSALYLCASSLDLGQGGTGELFFGEGSRLTVL.

This CDR3 reads CASSVYSREFEGELFF. The CDR3 bases are TGTGCCAGCAGCGTATATTCTAGGGAGTTTGAAGGGGAACTGTTTTTT. The chain carries TRBV9 and TRBJ1-4; D is perhaps TRBD1 (5 bases). This CDR3 spans 16 amino acids. CDR1 is SGDLS and CDR2 is YYNGEE in the germline V gene. Trimming removed 1 base from V and 12 bases from J, with 22 bases in between.

This clone occurred once. The chain recombines TRBV5-4 with TRBJ1-6; D might be TRBD1 (5 bases). Germline loops: CDR1 SGHNT, CDR2 YYREEE (reference sequence). V dropped 2 bases and J dropped 4 bases, with 7 bases sitting between them. This CDR3 has 14 amino acids. The CDR3 spells CASSFDSYNSPLHF. The CDR3 DNA is TGTGCCAGCAGCTTTGACAGTTATAATTCACCCCTCCACTTT.

The rearrangement links TRBV14 to TRBJ2-5, with D possibly called TRBD1 or TRBD2 (6 bases each). The V gene lost 0 bases and the J gene lost 6 bases, with 17 bases spanning the gap. The V gene's germline CDR1 is SGHDN and CDR2 FVKESK. CDR3 length equals 16 residues. CDR3 DNA sequence: TGTGCCAGCAGCCAAGAACGGGCCGGGGGCGGTAAGACCCAGTACTTC. Translation gives CASSQERAGGGKTQYF.

This rearrangement joins TRBV15 to TRBJ2-1; 13 bases match TRBD2. The germline V gene encodes CDR1 LNHNV and CDR2 YYDKDF (reference sequence). V trimming: 2 bases; J trimming: 10 bases; junction bases outside the gene matches: 11. CDR3 length equals 17 residues. DNA of the CDR3: TGTGCCACCAGCAGACTCAAAGGGGGACTAGCGGGGAACGAGCAGTTCTTC. Translating it yields CATSRLKGGLAGNEQFF.

The chain carries TRBV9 and TRBJ1-2; tentatively, D is TRBD1 (5 bases). Germline CDR1 and CDR2: SGDLS and YYNGEE. The CDR3 has 14 amino acids. V lost 3 bases, J lost 10 bases, and 19 bases lay in between. The CDR3 here is CASSDTGQLPPYTF. In DNA form, the CDR3 reads TGTGCCAGCAGCGATACAGGCCAGTTACCCCCCTACACCTTC.

The V call is TRBV12-3 or TRBV12-4, the J call TRBJ1-1; D is unclear. V was cut by 5 bases and J by 3 bases, with 7 bases left in between. The length of the CDR3 is 12 residues. The CDR3 here is CASSAPYTEAFF. As DNA, the CDR3 is TGTGCCAGCAGTGCCCCCTACACTGAAGCTTTCTTT.

The chain uses TRBV9 and TRBJ1-2; no definite D call. This CDR3 contains 16 residues. V lost 2 bases, J lost 8 bases, and 22 bases lay in between. Germline-derived CDR1 and CDR2 are SGDLS and YYNGEE. This chain's CDR3 is CASSVYESTRTEGYTF. DNA for the CDR3: TGTGCCAGCAGCGTTTACGAAAGCACCCGGACGGAGGGCTACACCTTC.

This chain connects TRBV7-9 to TRBJ1-4; 9 nucleotides match TRBD1. The CDR3 has 16 amino acids. After removal of 5 bases from V and 2 bases from J, the junction contained 6 bases not matched to a gene. Germline V gene sequence: CDR1 SEHNR, CDR2 FQNEAQ (reference sequence). For the CDR3, the DNA is TGTGCCAGCAGCCTGGGGACAGGGAGGACTAATGAAAAACTGTTTTTT. This encodes CASSLGTGRTNEKLFF.

About this clone: The sample carries other DNA sequences with the same CDR3. This rearrangement joins TRBV4-3 to TRBJ1-1; no clear D. Trimming took 2 bases from V and 2 from J, leaving 0 bases between them. The germline gives CDR1 LGHNA, CDR2 YSLEER. This CDR3 contains 11 residues. DNA for the CDR3: TGCGCCAGCAGCCAAAACACTGAAGCTTTCTTT. As protein: CASSQNTEAFF.

The chain recombines TRBV19 with TRBJ1-5; D not resolved. Germline-derived CDR1 and CDR2 are LNHDA and SQIVND (reference sequence). Trimming cost V 7 bases and J 4 bases, with 11 bases left between them. The CDR3 runs 13 residues. DNA of the CDR3: TGTGCCAGTATGAACGGATTAAATCAGCCCCAGCATTTT. This codes for CASMNGLNQPQHF.

V gene TRBV19 combines with J gene TRBJ2-3, with no clear D. From germline, CDR1 is LNHDA and CDR2 SQIVND (reference sequence). The V and J ends lost 5 bases and 4 bases respectively, with 13 bases between them. The CDR3 consists of 14 residues. The CDR3 protein is CASSPGVSSDTQYF. The CDR3 DNA reads TGTGCCAGTAGTCCTGGGGTGTCATCAGATACGCAGTATTTT. The full variable domain, its missing parts supplied by reference TRBV19 and TRBJ2-3, is DGGITQSPKYLFRKEGQNVTLSCEQNLNHDAMYWYRQDPGQGLRLIYYSQIVNDFQKGDIAEGYSVSREKKESFPLTVTSAQKNPTAFYLCASSPGVSSDTQYFGPGTRLTVL.

The J gene is TRBJ2-7, the V gene TRBV30; 15 nucleotides match TRBD2. Germline V CDR1 and CDR2: GTSNPN, SVGIG (reference sequence). Germline trimming cut 1 base from V and 0 bases from J; bases unmatched to any gene: 7. The CDR3 covers 18 residues. DNA for the CDR3: TGTGCCTGGAGTGGGAGGGGACTAGCGGGGGGCTTCTCCTACGAGCAGTACTTC. This encodes CAWSGRGLAGGFSYEQYF.

This chain uses TRBV19 with TRBJ2-7; tentative D call: TRBD1 (6 bases). V lost 6 bases and J lost 4, with 19 bases in between. The CDR3 covers 15 residues. Germline values: CDR1 LNHDA, CDR2 SQIVND (reference sequence). The CDR3 loop is CASSRTAAGTYEQYF. The CDR3 DNA is TGTGCCAGTAGCAGGACAGCCGCCGGAACTTACGAGCAGTACTTC.

The V gene is TRBV10-1, the J gene TRBJ2-3; D tentatively fits TRBD1 or TRBD2 (7 bases each). Deletions cut 1 base from V and 0 bases from J, with 14 bases between. In germline, CDR1 is WNHNN, CDR2 SYGVQD (reference sequence). This CDR3 region has 17 residues. CDR3: CASSEFGGTASTDTQYF. In DNA, the CDR3 is TGCGCCAGCAGTGAGTTCGGGGGGACAGCTAGCACAGATACGCAGTATTTT.

This rearrangement joins TRBV7-9 to TRBJ1-1; TRBD1 is a possible D gene (6 bases). Trimming left V 6 bases short and J 2 bases short, with 10 bases between. This CDR3 comprises 13 residues. Germline V gene sequence: CDR1 SEHNR, CDR2 FQNEAQ (reference sequence). The CDR3 nucleotides read TGTGCCAGCAGTCTGGACAGAAACACTGAAGCTTTCTTT. Protein product: CASSLDRNTEAFF.

The chain carries TRBV5-1 and TRBJ1-3; no reliable D call. V was shortened by 0 bases and J by 1 base, with 11 bases between the two germline ends. Germline-derived CDR1 and CDR2 are SGHRS and YFSETQ. The CDR3 totals 16 residues. CDR3 sequence: CASSLVGESSGNTIYF. The DNA for the CDR3 is TGCGCCAGCAGCTTGGTGGGAGAGAGTTCTGGAAACACCATATATTTT.

V gene TRBV5-1 combines with J gene TRBJ2-3; 9 bases line up with TRBD2. The CDR3 has 16 residues. The germline gives CDR1 SGHRS, CDR2 YFSETQ. The ends lost 0 bases at V and 2 bases at J; junction bases unmatched: 4. The DNA of the CDR3 is TGCGCCAGCAGCTTGGGTTCTAGCGGGGCCACAGATACGCAGTATTTT. This gives the protein CASSLGSSGATDTQYF.

This clone showed up just once. The chain is built from TRBV10-2 and TRBJ1-2; D is unresolved. From germline, CDR1 is WSHSY and CDR2 SAAADI. Trimming pared 7 bases from V and 4 bases from J, leaving 25 bases between. The CDR3 has 17 residues. CDR3 in amino acids: CASIAGRREMGSYGYTF. DNA for the CDR3: TGCGCCAGCATTGCGGGAAGGAGGGAAATGGGCTCCTATGGCTACACCTTC.